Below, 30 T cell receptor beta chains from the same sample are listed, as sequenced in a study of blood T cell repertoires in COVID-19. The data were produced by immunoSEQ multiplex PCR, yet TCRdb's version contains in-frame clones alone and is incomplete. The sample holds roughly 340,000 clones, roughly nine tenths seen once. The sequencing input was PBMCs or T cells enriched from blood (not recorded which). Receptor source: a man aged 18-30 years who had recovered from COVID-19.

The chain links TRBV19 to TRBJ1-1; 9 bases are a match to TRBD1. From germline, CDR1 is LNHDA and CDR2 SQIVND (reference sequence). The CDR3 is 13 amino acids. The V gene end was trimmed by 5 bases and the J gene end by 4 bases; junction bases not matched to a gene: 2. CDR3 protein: CASSGTGSTEAFF. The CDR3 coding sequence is TGTGCCAGTAGTGGGACAGGGTCCACTGAAGCTTTCTTT.

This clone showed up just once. The CDR3 region is CASSFTGGAGELFF. The CDR3 nucleotides are TGTGCCAGCAGCTTTACAGGGGGAGCCGGGGAGCTGTTTTTT. The V and J genes are TRBV7-9 and TRBJ2-2, with TRBD1 matching over 8 bases. Germline V CDR1 and CDR2: SEHNR, FQNEAQ (reference sequence). V gave up 3 bases and J gave up 6 bases; unmatched junction bases: 3. CDR3 size: 14 residues.

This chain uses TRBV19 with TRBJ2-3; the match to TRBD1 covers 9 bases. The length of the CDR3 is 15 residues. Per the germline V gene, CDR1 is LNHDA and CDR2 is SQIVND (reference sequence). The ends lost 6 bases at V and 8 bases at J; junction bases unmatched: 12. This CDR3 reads CASSKDRGTSGTQYF. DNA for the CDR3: TGTGCCAGTAGCAAGGACAGGGGAACGTCGGGTACGCAGTATTTT.

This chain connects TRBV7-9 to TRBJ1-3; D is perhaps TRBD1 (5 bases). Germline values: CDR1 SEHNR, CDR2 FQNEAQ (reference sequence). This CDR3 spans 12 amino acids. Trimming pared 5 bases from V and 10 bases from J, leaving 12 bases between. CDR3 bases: TGTGCCAGCAGCGAAAGGGGCCAAACCATATATTTT. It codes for CASSERGQTIYF.

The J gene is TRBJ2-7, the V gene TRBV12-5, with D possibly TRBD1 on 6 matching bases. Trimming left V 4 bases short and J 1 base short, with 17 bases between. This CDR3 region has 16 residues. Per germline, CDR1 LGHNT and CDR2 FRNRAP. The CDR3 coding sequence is TGTGCTAGTGGTTCAGGGGCCGCAACCCTTTCCTACGAGCAGTACTTC. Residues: CASGSGAATLSYEQYF.

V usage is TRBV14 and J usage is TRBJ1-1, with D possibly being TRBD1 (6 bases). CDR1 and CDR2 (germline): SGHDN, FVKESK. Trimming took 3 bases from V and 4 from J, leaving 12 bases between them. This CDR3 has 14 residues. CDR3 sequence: CASSQGRGGTEAFF. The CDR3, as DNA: TGTGCCAGCAGCCAGGGCAGGGGTGGCACTGAAGCTTTCTTT.

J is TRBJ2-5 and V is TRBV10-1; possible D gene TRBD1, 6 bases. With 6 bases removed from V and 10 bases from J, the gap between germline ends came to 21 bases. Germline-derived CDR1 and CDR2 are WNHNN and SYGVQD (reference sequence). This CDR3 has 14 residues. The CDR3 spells CASRGTPKEVDQYF. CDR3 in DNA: TGCGCCAGCAGGGGGACACCCAAAGAGGTTGACCAGTACTTC.

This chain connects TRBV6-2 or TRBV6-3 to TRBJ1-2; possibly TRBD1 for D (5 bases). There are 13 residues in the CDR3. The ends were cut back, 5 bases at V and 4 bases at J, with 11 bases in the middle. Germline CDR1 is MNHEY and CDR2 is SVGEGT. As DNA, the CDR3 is TGTGCCAGCAGTCTTGACAGCATCTATGGCTACACCTTC. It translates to CASSLDSIYGYTF.

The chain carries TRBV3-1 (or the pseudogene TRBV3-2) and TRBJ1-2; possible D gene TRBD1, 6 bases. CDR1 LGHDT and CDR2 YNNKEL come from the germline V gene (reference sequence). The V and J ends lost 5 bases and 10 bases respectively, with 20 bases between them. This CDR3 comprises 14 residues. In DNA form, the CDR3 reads TGTGCCAGCAGCGGAGCCCCCCGGGACACGGTCTACACCTTC. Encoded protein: CASSGAPRDTVYTF.

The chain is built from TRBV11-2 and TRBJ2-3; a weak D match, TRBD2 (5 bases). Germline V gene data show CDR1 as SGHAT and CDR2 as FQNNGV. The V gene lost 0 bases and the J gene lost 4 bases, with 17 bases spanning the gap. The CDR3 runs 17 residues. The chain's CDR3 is CASSLDVGVTRADTQYF. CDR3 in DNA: TGTGCCAGCAGCTTAGACGTAGGAGTCACTAGAGCAGATACGCAGTATTTT.

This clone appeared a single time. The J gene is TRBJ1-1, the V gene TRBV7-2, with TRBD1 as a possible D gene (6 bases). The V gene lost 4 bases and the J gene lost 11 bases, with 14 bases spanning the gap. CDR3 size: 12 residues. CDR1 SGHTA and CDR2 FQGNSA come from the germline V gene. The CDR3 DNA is TGTGCCAGCAGCTCGCCCTCAGGGGTGGCTTTCTTT. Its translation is CASSSPSGVAFF.

The CDR3 nucleotides read TGCGCCAGCAGCCAATCCTACGGGACAGGGAACACTGAAGCTTTCTTT. Encoded protein: CASSQSYGTGNTEAFF. The chain is built from TRBV4-1 and TRBJ1-1; 8 bases fit TRBD1. The germline CDR1 and CDR2 sequences are MGHRA and YSYEKL. Unmatched junction bases numbered 6, after V lost 2 bases and J lost 1 base. This CDR3 spans 16 amino acids.

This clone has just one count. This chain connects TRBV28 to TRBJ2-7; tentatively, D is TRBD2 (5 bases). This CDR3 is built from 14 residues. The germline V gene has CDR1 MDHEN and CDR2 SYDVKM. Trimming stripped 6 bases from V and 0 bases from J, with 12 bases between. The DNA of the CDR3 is TGTGCCAGCAGCGTTCAAGGGAGCTCCTACGAGCAGTACTTC. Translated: CASSVQGSSYEQYF.

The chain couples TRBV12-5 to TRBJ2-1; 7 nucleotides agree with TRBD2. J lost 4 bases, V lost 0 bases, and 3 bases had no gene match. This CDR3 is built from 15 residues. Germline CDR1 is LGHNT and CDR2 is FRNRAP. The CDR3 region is CASGLVLAKYNEQFF. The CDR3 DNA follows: TGTGCTAGTGGTTTGGTACTAGCGAAGTACAATGAGCAGTTCTTC.

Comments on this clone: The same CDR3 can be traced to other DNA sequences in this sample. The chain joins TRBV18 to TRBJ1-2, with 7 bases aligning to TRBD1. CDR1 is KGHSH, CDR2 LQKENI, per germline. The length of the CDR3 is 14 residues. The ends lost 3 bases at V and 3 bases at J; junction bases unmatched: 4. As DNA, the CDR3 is TGTGCCAGCTCACCTCGGACAGGAGACTATGGCTACACCTTC. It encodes CASSPRTGDYGYTF.

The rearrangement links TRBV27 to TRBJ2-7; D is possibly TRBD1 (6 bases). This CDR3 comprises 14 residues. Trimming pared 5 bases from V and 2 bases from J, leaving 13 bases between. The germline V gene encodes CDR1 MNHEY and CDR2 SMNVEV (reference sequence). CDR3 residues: CASSPKDSAYEQYF. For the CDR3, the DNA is TGTGCCAGCAGTCCAAAGGACAGCGCCTACGAGCAGTACTTC.

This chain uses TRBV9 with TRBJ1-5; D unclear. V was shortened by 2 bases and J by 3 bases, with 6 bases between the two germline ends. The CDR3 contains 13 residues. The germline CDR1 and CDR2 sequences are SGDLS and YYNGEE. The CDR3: CASSVGYNQPQHF. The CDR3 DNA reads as TGTGCCAGCAGCGTCGGTTACAATCAGCCCCAGCATTTT.

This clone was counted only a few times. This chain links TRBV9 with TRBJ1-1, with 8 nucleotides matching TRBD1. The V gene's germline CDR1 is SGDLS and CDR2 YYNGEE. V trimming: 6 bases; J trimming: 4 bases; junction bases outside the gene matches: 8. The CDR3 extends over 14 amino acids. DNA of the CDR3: TGTGCCAGCACTTCCCAGGGGGCTGGCACTGAAGCTTTCTTT. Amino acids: CASTSQGAGTEAFF.

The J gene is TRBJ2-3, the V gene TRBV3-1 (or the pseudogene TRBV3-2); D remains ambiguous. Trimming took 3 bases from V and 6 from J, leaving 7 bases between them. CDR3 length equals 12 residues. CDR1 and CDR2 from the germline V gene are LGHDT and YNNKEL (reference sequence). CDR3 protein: CASSQGADTQYF. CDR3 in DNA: TGTGCCAGCAGCCAGGGCGCGGATACGCAGTATTTT.

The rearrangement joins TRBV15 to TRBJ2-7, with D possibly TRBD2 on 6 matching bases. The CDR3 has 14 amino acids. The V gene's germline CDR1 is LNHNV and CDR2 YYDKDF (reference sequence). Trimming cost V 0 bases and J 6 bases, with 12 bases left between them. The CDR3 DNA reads TGTGCCACCAGCAGAGATCACGGGAGCGGCGAGCAGTACTTC. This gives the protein CATSRDHGSGEQYF.

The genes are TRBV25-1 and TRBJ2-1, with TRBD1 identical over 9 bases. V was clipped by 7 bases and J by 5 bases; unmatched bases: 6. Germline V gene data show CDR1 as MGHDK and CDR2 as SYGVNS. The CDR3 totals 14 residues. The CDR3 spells CASNTGGWDNEQFF. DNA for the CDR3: TGTGCCAGCAATACAGGGGGCTGGGACAATGAGCAGTTCTTC.

The CDR3 protein is CASSDSTYSYNEQFF. The DNA of the CDR3 is TGTGCCAGCAGTGACTCGACCTACTCCTACAATGAGCAGTTCTTC. The chain has TRBV9 and TRBJ2-1; no reliable D call. Trimming cost V 5 bases and J 0 bases, with 12 bases left between them. Germline lookup yields CDR1 SGDLS and CDR2 YYNGEE. The CDR3 consists of 15 residues.

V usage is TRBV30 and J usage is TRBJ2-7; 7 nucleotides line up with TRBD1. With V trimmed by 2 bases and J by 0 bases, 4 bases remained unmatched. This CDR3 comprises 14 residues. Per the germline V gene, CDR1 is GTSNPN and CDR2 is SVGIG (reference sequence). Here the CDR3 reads CAWSWDSSSYEQYF. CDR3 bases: TGTGCCTGGAGTTGGGACAGCAGCTCCTACGAGCAGTACTTC.

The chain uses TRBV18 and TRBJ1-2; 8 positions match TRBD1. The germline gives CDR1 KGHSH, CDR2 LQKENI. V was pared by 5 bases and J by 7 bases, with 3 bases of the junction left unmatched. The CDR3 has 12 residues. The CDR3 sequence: CASSSGGSGYTF. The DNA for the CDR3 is TGTGCCAGCTCATCAGGGGGCTCTGGCTACACCTTC.

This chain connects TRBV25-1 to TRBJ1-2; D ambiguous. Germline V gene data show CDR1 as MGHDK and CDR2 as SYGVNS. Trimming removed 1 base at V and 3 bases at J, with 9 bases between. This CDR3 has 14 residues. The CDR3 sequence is CASSEFTEYYGYTF. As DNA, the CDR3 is TGTGCCAGCAGTGAATTCACAGAATACTATGGCTACACCTTC.

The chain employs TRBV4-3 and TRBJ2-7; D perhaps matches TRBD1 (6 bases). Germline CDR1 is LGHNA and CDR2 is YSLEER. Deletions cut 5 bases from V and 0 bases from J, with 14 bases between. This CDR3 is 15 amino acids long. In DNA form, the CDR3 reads TGCGCCAGCAGCTATCAGACAGGTAGCTCCTACGAGCAGTACTTC. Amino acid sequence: CASSYQTGSSYEQYF.

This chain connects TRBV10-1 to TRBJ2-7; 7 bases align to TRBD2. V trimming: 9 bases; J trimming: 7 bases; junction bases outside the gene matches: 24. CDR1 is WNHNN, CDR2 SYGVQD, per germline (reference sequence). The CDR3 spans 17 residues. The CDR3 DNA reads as TGCGCCAGTCCCCAACACTCCGGACTAGGTCGTTTTCAGGAGCAGTACTTC. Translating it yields CASPQHSGLGRFQEQYF.

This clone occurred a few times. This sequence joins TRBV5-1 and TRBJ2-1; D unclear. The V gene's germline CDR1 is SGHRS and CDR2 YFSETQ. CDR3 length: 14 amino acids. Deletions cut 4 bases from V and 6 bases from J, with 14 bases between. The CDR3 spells CASSRQATSNEQFF. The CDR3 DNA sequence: TGCGCCAGCAGCCGGCAAGCGACGTCCAATGAGCAGTTCTTC.

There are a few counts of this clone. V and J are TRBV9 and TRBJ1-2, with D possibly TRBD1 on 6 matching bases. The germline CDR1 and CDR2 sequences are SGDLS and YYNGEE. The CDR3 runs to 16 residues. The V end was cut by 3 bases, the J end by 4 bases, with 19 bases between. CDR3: CASSEAPGTKVYGYTF. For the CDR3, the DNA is TGTGCCAGCAGCGAGGCCCCCGGGACAAAGGTCTATGGCTACACCTTC.

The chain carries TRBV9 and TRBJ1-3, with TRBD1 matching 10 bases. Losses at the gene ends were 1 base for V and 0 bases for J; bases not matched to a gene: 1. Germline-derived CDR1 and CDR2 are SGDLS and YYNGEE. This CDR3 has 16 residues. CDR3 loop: CASSVWDRGSGNTIYF. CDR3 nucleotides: TGTGCCAGCAGCGTATGGGACAGGGGCTCTGGAAACACCATATATTTT.